This T cell receptor beta chain was obtained from a study of blood T cell repertoires in COVID-19. The data were produced by immunoSEQ multiplex PCR, yet TCRdb's version contains in-frame clones alone and is incomplete. The top ten clones hold 1.7% of a sample with fewer than 250,000 clones, about 87% of them seen once. This CDR3 comprises 13 residues. Trimming took off 5 bases at V and 1 base at J, with 8 bases between the two ends. Germline CDR1 is SGHVS and CDR2 is FNYEAQ. V and J are TRBV7-6 and TRBJ2-5; no reliable D call. Specimen: peripheral blood. This clonotype was sampled from a man in his 70s with acute or convalescent COVID-19. The CDR3: CASSPRLQETQYF. In nucleotides, the CDR3 is TGTGCCAGCAGCCCCAGACTCCAAGAGACCCAGTACTTC. The complete variable domain, with remaining parts taken from reference TRBV7-6 and TRBJ2-5, reads GAGVSQSPRYKVTKRGQDVALRCDPISGHVSLYWYRQALGQGPEFLTYFNYEAQQDKSGLPNDRFSAERPEGSISTLTIQRTEQRDSAMYRCASSPRLQETQYFGPGTRLLVL.